These 12 T cell receptor beta chains came from one sample sequenced in a study of shared clonotypes between healthy human individuals. The protocol was immunoSEQ multiplex PCR, while the TCRdb copy is restricted to in-frame clones and leaves out a portion. The sample yields over 1.5 million clones, under 99% seen once. Specimen: naive CD4+ T cells sorted from blood. As for subset: CD45RA+ positively selected. The receptors here all came from a man aged 25 to 45 in good health.

The rearrangement uses TRBV5-6 and TRBJ2-1; D perhaps matches TRBD1 (6 bases). This CDR3 spans 16 amino acids. V was trimmed by 3 bases and J by 7 bases, leaving 20 bases between them. Germline CDR1 SGHDT, CDR2 YYEEEE. CDR3 loop: CASSSYTLTGVNEQFF. CDR3 bases: TGTGCCAGCAGCTCCTATACTTTGACAGGTGTTAATGAGCAGTTCTTC.

Turning to this clone: Other DNA variants within this sample encode the same CDR3. The chain carries TRBV9 and TRBJ1-5, with no clear D. Germline lookup yields CDR1 SGDLS and CDR2 YYNGEE. This CDR3 has 15 residues. V lost 0 bases and J 4 bases, leaving 11 bases between the germline ends. CDR3 in amino acids: CASSVDGVGNQPQHF. The CDR3 coding sequence is TGTGCCAGCAGCGTAGATGGGGTAGGGAATCAGCCCCAGCATTTT.

This chain links TRBV5-1 with TRBJ2-3; D unresolved. Germline CDR1 and CDR2: SGHRS and YFSETQ. V lost 0 bases, J lost 0 bases, and 14 bases lay in between. CDR3 length equals 17 residues. The CDR3 loop reads CASSLDRARTSTDTQYF. CDR3 nucleotides: TGCGCCAGCAGCTTGGATCGAGCGAGGACCAGCACAGATACGCAGTATTTT.

This chain joins TRBV10-3 and TRBJ2-5, with D perhaps matching TRBD2 (6 bases). Germline CDR1 and CDR2: ENHRY and SYGVKD. V was pared by 6 bases and J by 5 bases, with 7 bases between. The CDR3 runs 11 residues. The chain's CDR3 is CAIRSGETQYF. The CDR3 DNA follows: TGTGCCATCAGGAGCGGGGAGACCCAGTACTTC.

As regards this clone: Its ends do not fully match the called genes, so a read error is possible. The V and J genes are TRBV5-6 and TRBJ2-3; D is uncertain. This CDR3 comprises 13 residues. From germline, CDR1 is SGHDT and CDR2 YYEEEE. In nucleotides, the CDR3 is TGTGCCAGCAGCTTGGGTATCACAGTTACGCAGTATTTT. This codes for CASSLGITVTQYF.

This chain links TRBV5-4 with TRBJ1-5; no clear D gene. The V gene's germline CDR1 is SGHNT and CDR2 YYREEE (reference sequence). There are 12 residues in the CDR3. Trimming removed 3 bases from V and 7 bases from J, with 8 bases in between. This chain's CDR3 is CASSSSGQPQHF. The CDR3 nucleotides read TGTGCCAGCAGCTCAAGTGGGCAGCCCCAGCATTTT. Full variable domain (outside the CDR3, taken from reference TRBV5-4 and TRBJ1-5): ETGVTQSPTHLIKTRGQQVTLRCSSQSGHNTVSWYQQALGQGPQFIFQYYREEENGRGNFPPRFSGLQFPNYSSELNVNALELDDSALYLCASSSSGQPQHFGDGTRLSIL.

This clone was counted a single time. This chain uses TRBV7-9 with TRBJ2-7, with 12 nucleotides matching TRBD1. The CDR3 runs 15 residues. From germline, CDR1 is SEHNR and CDR2 FQNEAQ (reference sequence). The V segment lost 2 bases and the J segment 8 bases; nucleotides outside the gene matches: 7. The CDR3 bases are TGTGCCAGCAGCTTAATTGGGACAGGGGGCGCTCAGCAGTACTTC. Translated: CASSLIGTGGAQQYF.

This clone appeared once. The chain carries TRBV9 and TRBJ1-3; 7 bases are a match to TRBD1. The CDR3 spans 16 residues. V lost 0 bases and J lost 2; bases outside the gene matches: 5. CDR1 is SGDLS and CDR2 is YYNGEE in the germline V gene. The CDR3 coding sequence is TGTGCCAGCAGCGTAGTTGGGACAGAAACTGGAAACACCATATATTTT. As protein: CASSVVGTETGNTIYF.

The V gene is TRBV28, the J gene TRBJ2-3; D is unclear. This CDR3 has 12 amino acids. Germline V gene sequence: CDR1 MDHEN, CDR2 SYDVKM. Between the trimmed V and J ends, which lost 1 base and 5 bases, there was a span of 4 bases. CDR3 in DNA: TGTGCCAGCAGTTTATTTGTAGATACGCAGTATTTT. The encoded protein is CASSLFVDTQYF.

The rearrangement links TRBV18 to TRBJ2-7; TRBD1 is a possible D gene (6 bases). Germline CDR1 reads KGHSH; CDR2 reads LQKENI. The V end was cut by 2 bases, the J end by 4 bases, with 21 bases between. This CDR3 region has 17 residues. CDR3 sequence: CASSPNEYGTKMYEQYF. The DNA for the CDR3 is TGTGCCAGCTCACCAAATGAATACGGGACAAAAATGTACGAGCAGTACTTC.

The rearrangement joins TRBV5-1 to TRBJ2-1, with 13 bases that match TRBD2. CDR1 SGHRS and CDR2 YFSETQ come from the germline V gene. The V segment lost 4 bases and the J segment 14 bases; nucleotides outside the gene matches: 9. This CDR3 is 14 amino acids long. CDR3 sequence: CASSARTSGSRKFF. In nucleotides, the CDR3 is TGCGCCAGCAGCGCCCGGACTAGCGGGAGCCGTAAGTTCTTC.

V gene TRBV5-5 combines with J gene TRBJ2-7, with 10 positions matching TRBD2. The CDR3 totals 15 residues. Per the germline V gene, CDR1 is SGHKS and CDR2 is YYEKEE (reference sequence). The V segment lost 0 bases and the J segment 6 bases; nucleotides outside the gene matches: 6. The CDR3 loop reads CASSLASSGRLEQYF. CDR3 nucleotides: TGTGCCAGCAGCTTGGCGAGTAGCGGGAGGCTCGAGCAGTACTTC.